The 16 T cell receptor beta chains below all came from one sample that was sequenced in a study (dated by TCRdb to between 2014 and 2017). The library was generated by 5' RACE. The sequencing machine was an Illumina MiSeq. The raw public reads went through TCRdb reprocessing: fastp at Q25, MiXCR clone calling, in-frame beta chains kept. Each entry merges the rows of one CDR3 protein and shows their most common DNA and genes. In all, the sample holds 10,000 or so distinct CDR3 sequences, and 27% of those were seen once. Over 4.5% of the sample rests with the top ten. Sequencing was carried out using naive CD4+ T cells sorted from a lymph node. The sample's cell subset or site, from its label and the paper: naive CD4+ T cells, CD4+CD45RA+CD25-. These receptors all stem from a female donor with breast cancer.

This clonotype occurred a few times. This clone may be a read error of a much larger clone one base away. This sequence joins TRBV3-1 and TRBJ2-2; tentative D call: TRBD1 (6 bases). Germline V gene sequence: CDR1 LGHDT, CDR2 YNNKEL (reference sequence). This CDR3 is 15 amino acids long. The CDR3 sequence: CASSRRTGNTGELVF. The CDR3, as DNA: TGTGCCAGCAGCCGGCGAACAGGGAACACCGGGGAGCTGGTTTTT.

This clonotype appeared a few times. A read error may explain this, as a much larger clone is one base away. J is TRBJ2-6 and V is TRBV6-1; D remains unclear. CDR1 and CDR2 (germline): MNHNS, SASEGT. The CDR3 runs to 14 residues. V was trimmed by 7 bases and J by 0 bases, leaving 7 bases between them. CDR3 in amino acids: CASTCNSGANVLTF. CDR3 DNA sequence: TGTGCCAGCACTTGTAACTCTGGGGCCAACGTCCTGACTTTC.

About this clonotype itself: A much larger clone is a single base away; this may be a read error. The chain has TRBV25-1 and TRBJ2-3; D is undetermined. The CDR3 consists of 13 residues. V lost 4 bases and J lost 2, with 7 bases in between. Germline V gene lookup returns CDR1 MGHDK and CDR2 SYGVNS. In nucleotides, the CDR3 is TGTGCCAGCAGTGGTGACGACACAGATACGCAGTATTTT. Translation gives CASSGDDTDTQYF.

The V gene is TRBV6-6, the J gene TRBJ2-1, with 7 bases identical to TRBD2. The CDR3 has 16 amino acids. Losses at the gene ends were 2 bases for V and 4 bases for J; bases not matched to a gene: 8. Germline CDR1 reads MNHNY; CDR2 reads SVGAGI (reference sequence). CDR3 protein: CASSYRSGRAYNEQFF. CDR3 bases: TGTGCCAGCAGTTACAGAAGTGGGAGGGCTTACAATGAGCAGTTCTTC.

This clonotype occurred once. This may be a read error, as it is one base from a much larger clone. The chain is built from TRBV12-3 or TRBV12-4 and TRBJ2-4; D gene uncertain. This CDR3 region has 15 residues. DNA of the CDR3: TGTGCCGGCAGTTTAGGATCGTTAGCCAAAAACATTCAGTACTTC. It specifies CAGSLGSLAKNIQYF.

This clonotype showed up many times. The chain couples TRBV20-1 to TRBJ2-7, with 8 bases lining up with TRBD2. Germline CDR1 DFQATT, CDR2 SNEGSKA (reference sequence). This CDR3 spans 14 amino acids. Trimming removed 2 bases from V and 3 bases from J; junction bases left unmatched: 6. The CDR3 coding sequence is TGCAGTGCTAGACTCCTAGCGGGCTTCTACGAGCAGTACTTC. As protein: CSARLLAGFYEQYF.

Relative to its sample, this clonotype is medium-sized. The V gene is TRBV11-2, the J gene TRBJ1-1, with D perhaps TRBD1 (5 bases). CDR3 length: 12 residues. With 0 bases removed from V and 8 bases from J, the gap between germline ends came to 7 bases. Germline CDR1 reads SGHAT; CDR2 reads FQNNGV. The DNA of the CDR3 is TGTGCCAGCAGCTTAGACCGGGGGGAAGCTTTCTTT. This gives the protein CASSLDRGEAFF.

This chain links TRBV7-2 with TRBJ2-1, with 11 bases matching TRBD1. The length of the CDR3 is 15 residues. Germline values: CDR1 SGHTA, CDR2 FQGNSA. After removal of 6 bases from V and 6 bases from J, the junction contained 7 bases not matched to a gene. CDR3 coding DNA: TGTGCCAGCAGGGATCCGGGACAGGGGGTCAATGAGCAGTTCTTC. It translates to CASRDPGQGVNEQFF.

A note on this clonotype: One junction end does not reproduce the germline sequence, and a read error may be involved. The chain recombines TRBV9 with TRBJ2-1, with TRBD2 matching 7 bases. CDR1 is SGDLS and CDR2 is YYNGEE in the germline V gene. This CDR3 spans 15 amino acids. The CDR3 sequence: CAGSVGLAEYNEPFF. In nucleotides, the CDR3 is TGTGCCGGCAGCGTCGGGCTAGCGGAATACAATGAGCCGTTCTTC.

In its sample, this clonotype was seen a few times. With a much larger clone just one base away, this may be a read error. This chain joins TRBV29-1 and TRBJ2-7; possibly TRBD1 or TRBD2 for D (5 bases each). CDR3 size: 14 residues. The germline V gene encodes CDR1 SQVTM and CDR2 ANQGSEA. The V gene lost 7 bases and the J gene lost 4 bases, with 20 bases spanning the gap. CDR3 nucleotides: TGCAGCGGGGCCGAGGGGAGCGCTTTTTACGAGCAGTACTTC. Its protein product is CSGAEGSAFYEQYF.

This clonotype was detected many times. This may stem from a read error, because a much larger clone lies one nucleotide away. The rearrangement links TRBV20-1 to TRBJ2-7, with 9 positions matching TRBD2. This CDR3 is built from 16 residues. The junction had 9 bases not matched to a gene; V was cut back by 0 bases and J by 3 bases. The germline V gene encodes CDR1 DFQATT and CDR2 SNEGSKA (reference sequence). CDR3 amino acids: CSARDSRSSGNYEQYF. The CDR3 DNA is TGCAGTGCTAGAGATTCCCGATCTAGCGGGAACTACGAGCAGTACTTC.

Points on this clonotype: Without the conserved terminal phenylalanine or tryptophan, this CDR3 likely stems from a read error. This chain links TRBV7-8 with TRBJ2-1, with 10 bases fitting TRBD2. The V gene end was trimmed by 8 bases and the J gene end by 4 bases; junction bases not matched to a gene: 8. The CDR3 consists of 15 residues. CDR1 is SGHVS and CDR2 is FQNEAQ in the germline V gene. Here the CDR3 reads CASGPGTSAYNEQFC. CDR3 DNA: TGTGCCAGCGGTCCAGGGACTAGCGCTTACAATGAGCAGTTCTGC.

As regards this clonotype: One end of the junction does not line up with germline, which may come from a read error. The V and J genes are TRBV11-2 and TRBJ2-1; 8 bases are a match to TRBD2. Germline V gene sequence: CDR1 SGHAT, CDR2 FQNNGV. The CDR3 covers 14 residues. Written as DNA, the CDR3 is TGTGCCGGCAGCCCGGGGGGGGGCTACAATGAGCAGTCCTTC. Amino acids: CAGSPGGGYNEQSF.

V usage is TRBV3-1 and J usage is TRBJ1-2; 8 positions agree with TRBD1. CDR1 is LGHDT and CDR2 is YNNKEL in the germline V gene (reference sequence). Trimming took 7 bases from V and 7 from J; bases not matched to a gene: 11. The CDR3 has 14 amino acids. CDR3 DNA sequence: TGTGCCAGCAATCTTGGTCAGGGGGCTAGTGGCTACACCTTC. Its translation: CASNLGQGASGYTF.

By proportion, this clonotype is medium-sized. The chain carries TRBV20-1 and TRBJ2-7; 7 bases map to TRBD1. The trim removed 0 bases at V and 3 bases at J, leaving 2 bases unmatched. Germline V gene sequence: CDR1 DFQATT, CDR2 SNEGSKA (reference sequence). The CDR3 sequence is 13 residues long. DNA of the CDR3: TGCAGTGCTAGAGAGGCAGGGGGCTACGAGCAGTACTTC. It translates to CSAREAGGYEQYF.

The CDR3 DNA reads TGTGCCACCAGAGGCAATGAGCAGTTCTTC. It specifies CATRGNEQFF. The chain carries TRBV10-3 and TRBJ2-1; D not certain. CDR3 size: 10 residues. Per the germline V gene, CDR1 is ENHRY and CDR2 is SYGVKD. V gave up 10 bases and J gave up 6 bases, with 7 bases separating them.